The 28 T cell receptor beta chains reported below all come from one sample, sequenced in a study of a mutant IDH1 vaccine in newly diagnosed glioma. Time point meaning: week 35, safety follow-up. Doses of 300 ug of mutant IDH1 20-mer peptide were given with topical imiquimod. Measured with immunoSEQ multiplex PCR; TCRdb has only the in-frame clones, and not every one. The data hold about 32,000 clones, with approximately 82% observed a single time. No antigen has been assigned to these receptors. The sequenced sample was PBMCs, obtained from a glioma patient whose treatment included an IDH1 peptide vaccine. The receptors were gathered from a woman between 18 and 30 years old with glioma.

The rearrangement links TRBV7-8 to TRBJ2-7; TRBD1 might be the D (6 bases). This CDR3 is 11 amino acids long. The V end lost 1 base, the J end lost 10 bases, and 8 bases lay between the germline ends. Germline lookup yields CDR1 SGHVS and CDR2 FQNEAQ. Here the CDR3 DNA reads TGTGCCAGCAGCTTAGGGACAGCACAGTACTTC. It specifies CASSLGTAQYF.

The genes are TRBV4-2 and TRBJ2-7; possible D gene TRBD2, 6 bases. V dropped 3 bases and J dropped 6 bases, with 12 bases sitting between them. The CDR3 runs 13 residues. Germline loops: CDR1 LGHNA, CDR2 YNFKEQ. The CDR3 here is CASSHQLAREQYF. DNA for the CDR3: TGTGCCAGCAGCCACCAACTAGCCCGCGAGCAGTACTTC.

V gene TRBV6-5 combines with J gene TRBJ2-5, with a tentative D call TRBD2 (6 bases). The germline V and J ends were trimmed by 9 bases and 5 bases, with 16 bases remaining between them. Germline V gives CDR1 MNHEY, CDR2 SVGAGI. The CDR3 spans 13 residues. CDR3 nucleotides: TGTGCCAGTAGATGGGACTTGGAGGAGACCCAGTACTTC. This gives the protein CASRWDLEETQYF.

The chain joins TRBV6-6 to TRBJ1-1; no definite D call. The V gene lost 7 bases and the J gene lost 3 bases, with 15 bases spanning the gap. CDR1 MNHNY and CDR2 SVGAGI come from the germline V gene (reference sequence). The CDR3 totals 14 residues. In nucleotides, the CDR3 is TGTGCCAGCACCCCACCCACTAGGGACACTGAAGCTTTCTTT. Translated, it gives CASTPPTRDTEAFF.

This clone occurred once. The chain uses TRBV7-8 and TRBJ1-1; D gene unclear. This CDR3 has 16 residues. Deletions cut 0 bases from V and 4 bases from J, with 15 bases between. Germline V gives CDR1 SGHVS, CDR2 FQNEAQ. The CDR3 region has the DNA TGTGCCAGCAGCTTAGCGCCCCTATTGTCCAGCACTGAAGCTTTCTTT. It yields the protein CASSLAPLLSSTEAFF.

This rearrangement joins TRBV14 to TRBJ2-7, with D tentatively TRBD1 (6 bases). This CDR3 is built from 13 residues. Per germline, CDR1 SGHDN and CDR2 FVKESK. V was clipped by 2 bases and J by 6 bases, with 11 bases between them. The DNA for the CDR3 is TGTGCCAGCAGCCAATTAGGGGGAAGCGAGCAGTACTTC. Amino acids: CASSQLGGSEQYF.

The rearrangement joins TRBV6-5 to TRBJ2-5; D might be TRBD1 (6 bases). This CDR3 is 13 amino acids long. Germline lookup yields CDR1 MNHEY and CDR2 SVGAGI. V was clipped by 4 bases and J by 4 bases, with 10 bases between them. As DNA, the CDR3 is TGTGCCAGCAGTTTGGGACACCTAGAGACCCAGTACTTC. It codes for CASSLGHLETQYF.

The rearrangement links TRBV5-1 to TRBJ2-2, with TRBD2 matching over 11 bases. CDR1 and CDR2 from the germline V gene are SGHRS and YFSETQ. V shed 5 bases and J 0 bases; nucleotides not matched to a gene: 6. CDR3 length equals 17 residues. The CDR3 protein is CASSAGTSGANTGELFF. Written as DNA, the CDR3 is TGCGCCAGCAGTGCCGGGACTAGCGGCGCGAACACCGGGGAGCTGTTTTTT.

This clone has a single count. This rearrangement joins TRBV5-1 to TRBJ1-2; TRBD1 matches 7 bases. The length of the CDR3 is 15 residues. Per germline, CDR1 SGHRS and CDR2 YFSETQ. J was trimmed by 8 bases and V by 1 base; bases with no gene match: 11. Here the CDR3 reads CASSLFQGVTGGYTF. The CDR3 nucleotides read TGCGCCAGCAGCTTGTTTCAGGGGGTGACAGGAGGCTACACCTTC. The variable domain in full, with the rest retrieved from reference TRBV5-1 and TRBJ1-2, is KAGVTQTPRYLIKTRGQQVTLSCSPISGHRSVSWYQQTPGQGLQFLFEYFSETQRNKGNFPGRFSGRQFSNSRSEMNVSTLELGDSALYLCASSLFQGVTGGYTFGSGTRLTVV.

V gene TRBV28 combines with J gene TRBJ1-1; possible D gene TRBD1, 5 bases. V dropped 3 bases and J dropped 4 bases, with 12 bases sitting between them. This CDR3 has 14 amino acids. Germline CDR1 reads MDHEN; CDR2 reads SYDVKM. This chain's CDR3 is CASSFVGHLTEAFF. As DNA, the CDR3 is TGTGCCAGCAGTTTCGTAGGACACCTCACTGAAGCTTTCTTT.

This clone was observed a single time. The V and J genes are TRBV19 and TRBJ2-5; perhaps TRBD2 as D (6 bases). Trimming removed 5 bases at V and 1 base at J, with 17 bases between. The CDR3 extends over 16 amino acids. Germline V gene data show CDR1 as LNHDA and CDR2 as SQIVND (reference sequence). Here the CDR3 reads CASSASYGGIQETQYF. DNA for the CDR3: TGTGCCAGTAGTGCCTCCTACGGGGGAATCCAAGAGACCCAGTACTTC.

The rearrangement links TRBV6-5 to TRBJ2-3; unclear D gene. V gave up 4 bases and J gave up 0 bases, with 14 bases separating them. CDR3 length equals 16 residues. The germline CDR1 and CDR2 sequences are MNHEY and SVGAGI. CDR3 in amino acids: CASSSLSGTSTDTQYF. Here the CDR3 DNA reads TGTGCCAGCAGTTCCCTTTCTGGTACTAGCACAGATACGCAGTATTTT.

The chain combines TRBV9 with TRBJ1-3, with a tentative D call TRBD1 (5 bases). The CDR3 sequence is 14 residues long. The germline V and J ends were trimmed by 0 bases and 5 bases, with 9 bases remaining between them. Germline V lookup: CDR1 SGDLS, CDR2 YYNGEE. The CDR3 region is CASSVGGERNTIYF. CDR3 nucleotides: TGTGCCAGCAGCGTAGGAGGGGAAAGAAACACCATATATTTT. The complete variable domain, with remaining parts taken from reference TRBV9 and TRBJ1-3, reads DSGVTQTPKHLITATGQRVTLRCSPRSGDLSVYWYQQSLDQGLQFLIQYYNGEERAKGNILERFSAQQFPDLHSELNLSSLELGDSALYFCASSVGGERNTIYFGEGSWLTVV.

The chain has TRBV5-1 and TRBJ2-7, with D maybe TRBD1 (6 bases). Germline CDR1 is SGHRS and CDR2 is YFSETQ. With 4 bases removed from V and 7 bases from J, the gap between germline ends came to 21 bases. The CDR3 has 15 residues. The CDR3 nucleotides are TGCGCCAGCAGCACCAGGGGTGAATACCTGGGGGAGCAGTACTTC. It translates to CASSTRGEYLGEQYF.

V is TRBV4-2 and J is TRBJ1-5; D is possibly TRBD1 (6 bases). The germline V gene encodes CDR1 LGHNA and CDR2 YNFKEQ. Trimming removed 2 bases at V and 1 base at J, with 18 bases between. The CDR3 consists of 18 residues. The CDR3 nucleotides are TGTGCCAGCAGCCAACAGGTGGGGGGCGTCGGAAGCAATCAGCCCCAGCATTTT. It encodes CASSQQVGGVGSNQPQHF.

The chain joins TRBV5-1 to TRBJ2-5, with no clear D. Trimming left V 1 base short and J 1 base short, with 8 bases between. Germline lookup yields CDR1 SGHRS and CDR2 YFSETQ. CDR3 length equals 14 residues. The CDR3 protein is CASSLPQTQETQYF. Written as DNA, the CDR3 is TGCGCCAGCAGCTTGCCACAGACCCAAGAGACCCAGTACTTC. The full variable domain, with the rest looked up from reference TRBV5-1 and TRBJ2-5, is KAGVTQTPRYLIKTRGQQVTLSCSPISGHRSVSWYQQTPGQGLQFLFEYFSETQRNKGNFPGRFSGRQFSNSRSEMNVSTLELGDSALYLCASSLPQTQETQYFGPGTRLLVL.

The rearrangement links TRBV7-6 to TRBJ2-3; D gene ambiguous. The length of the CDR3 is 15 residues. Trimming took off 1 base at V and 6 bases at J, with 14 bases between the two ends. Germline-derived CDR1 and CDR2 are SGHVS and FNYEAQ. The CDR3 DNA follows: TGTGCCAGCAGCTTAGAAGGGTCCCGCCTGGATACGCAGTATTTT. The encoded protein is CASSLEGSRLDTQYF.

The CDR3 reads CASSLQGPGELFF. CDR3 coding DNA: TGTGCCAGCTCACTACAGGGCCCCGGGGAGCTGTTTTTT. This chain joins TRBV18 and TRBJ2-2; a possible D gene is TRBD1 (6 bases). The CDR3 consists of 13 residues. Trimming removed 4 bases at V and 6 bases at J, with 9 bases between. Germline V CDR1 and CDR2: KGHSH, LQKENI.

The rearrangement links TRBV19 to TRBJ1-3; no clear D. The length of the CDR3 is 13 residues. Germline loops: CDR1 LNHDA, CDR2 SQIVND (reference sequence). V was cut by 7 bases and J by 2 bases, with 9 bases left in between. Written as DNA, the CDR3 is TGTGCCAGTACTAATGGTCCTGGAAACACCATATATTTT. This sequence encodes CASTNGPGNTIYF.

This chain links TRBV6-1 with TRBJ2-7, with 9 bases aligning to TRBD1. Germline-derived CDR1 and CDR2 are MNHNS and SASEGT. The CDR3 has 14 amino acids. Unmatched junction bases numbered 5, after V lost 6 bases and J lost 2 bases. The CDR3 DNA reads as TGTGCCAGCAGACAGGGGGCCGGGACCTACGAGCAGTACTTC. It specifies CASRQGAGTYEQYF.

The rearrangement joins TRBV7-2 to TRBJ2-2; D is ambiguous. Germline values: CDR1 SGHTA, CDR2 FQGNSA. V lost 4 bases, J lost 1 base, and 7 bases lay in between. This CDR3 contains 14 residues. CDR3 loop: CASSYSLNTGELFF. The CDR3 nucleotides read TGTGCCAGCAGCTACTCCTTGAACACCGGGGAGCTGTTTTTT.

J is TRBJ2-7 and V is TRBV27; TRBD2 matches at 7 bases. CDR1 and CDR2 from the germline V gene are MNHEY and SMNVEV (reference sequence). This CDR3 region has 13 residues. Losses at the gene ends were 7 bases for V and 3 bases for J; bases not matched to a gene: 6. CDR3 sequence (DNA): TGTGCCAGCAAGCGGTCGGGGGGCTACGAGCAGTACTTC. Protein: CASKRSGGYEQYF.

The rearrangement uses TRBV19 and TRBJ1-1; 9 nucleotides agree with TRBD1. Germline CDR1 reads LNHDA; CDR2 reads SQIVND (reference sequence). J lost 1 base, V lost 5 bases, and 14 bases had no gene match. The CDR3 spans 18 residues. Here the CDR3 reads CASSSLWTGEHWNTEAFF. The CDR3, as DNA: TGTGCCAGTAGTTCCCTATGGACAGGGGAGCATTGGAACACTGAAGCTTTCTTT.

This clone has just one count. The chain has TRBV5-1 and TRBJ2-7, with D tentatively TRBD2 (5 bases). The CDR3 spans 15 residues. Germline V gene lookup returns CDR1 SGHRS and CDR2 YFSETQ. V was trimmed by 0 bases and J by 5 bases, leaving 15 bases between them. CDR3 nucleotide sequence: TGCGCCAGCAGCTTGGGAGGAGCCAGAGGGCACGAGCAGTACTTC. It is translated as CASSLGGARGHEQYF. Variable domain in full (rest from reference TRBV5-1 and TRBJ2-7): KAGVTQTPRYLIKTRGQQVTLSCSPISGHRSVSWYQQTPGQGLQFLFEYFSETQRNKGNFPGRFSGRQFSNSRSEMNVSTLELGDSALYLCASSLGGARGHEQYFGPGTRLTVT.

The rearrangement joins TRBV30 to TRBJ2-2; D uncertain. The length of the CDR3 is 13 residues. CDR1 and CDR2 (germline): GTSNPN, SVGIG (reference sequence). V was pared by 2 bases and J by 6 bases, with 10 bases between. The CDR3 loop is CAWSPNHAGELFF. For the CDR3, the DNA is TGTGCCTGGAGTCCTAATCATGCCGGGGAGCTGTTTTTT.

The chain carries TRBV11-3 and TRBJ2-7, with D maybe TRBD1 (6 bases). CDR1 is SGHNT, CDR2 YENEEA, per germline. This CDR3 is built from 15 residues. Trimming removed 5 bases from V and 2 bases from J, with 16 bases in between. In DNA, the CDR3 is TGTGCCAGCAGCCCCGGACAGACTTCTACCTACGAGCAGTACTTC. Protein product: CASSPGQTSTYEQYF.

The chain couples TRBV30 to TRBJ2-7; D is undetermined. In germline, CDR1 is GTSNPN, CDR2 SVGIG (reference sequence). The CDR3 contains 12 residues. The V gene lost 4 bases and the J gene lost 0 bases, with 7 bases spanning the gap. The CDR3: CAWMVNSYEQYF. The DNA of the CDR3 is TGTGCCTGGATGGTAAACTCCTACGAGCAGTACTTC.

V usage is TRBV14 and J usage is TRBJ1-5; 10 bases fit TRBD1. The CDR3 is 18 amino acids. CDR1 and CDR2 (germline): SGHDN, FVKESK. V dropped 4 bases and J dropped 2; count of bases not matched to a gene: 11. In DNA, the CDR3 is TGTGCCAGCAGCCCCGGGACAGGGGAAACTATGGGCAATCAGCCCCAGCATTTT. It specifies CASSPGTGETMGNQPQHF.